This TCR beta chain was sequenced for a study of graft-versus-host responses after intestinal transplantation. Study summary: The transplants performed in recipients were multivisceral, liver-intestinal, or isolated intestinal. Anti-thymocyte globulin induction, then tacrolimus and steroids for two to four years, went to all recipients.

Study conclusions and caveats: Present in recipient marrow, GvH clones included some that appeared first in ileum or blood.

The CDR3 spans 10 residues. Looked up from germline, CDR1 is SGHVS and CDR2 is FQNEAQ. V lost 3 bases and J lost 8, with 1 base in between. Comment on this clone: Antigen: not known.

The data were produced by immunoSEQ multiplex PCR, yet TCRdb's version contains in-frame clones alone and is incomplete. The sample lists some 130,000 clones; roughly 93% were seen once. The clonotype comes from a human donor who received an intestinal transplant. The V and J genes are TRBV7-8 and TRBJ2-2, with unresolved D. This material consisted of unstimulated CD4+ T cells sorted from spleen or lymph node cells, taken before intestinal transplant. The CDR3 here is CASSLGELFF. CDR3 in DNA: TGTGCCAGCAGCTTGGGGGAGCTGTTTTTT.